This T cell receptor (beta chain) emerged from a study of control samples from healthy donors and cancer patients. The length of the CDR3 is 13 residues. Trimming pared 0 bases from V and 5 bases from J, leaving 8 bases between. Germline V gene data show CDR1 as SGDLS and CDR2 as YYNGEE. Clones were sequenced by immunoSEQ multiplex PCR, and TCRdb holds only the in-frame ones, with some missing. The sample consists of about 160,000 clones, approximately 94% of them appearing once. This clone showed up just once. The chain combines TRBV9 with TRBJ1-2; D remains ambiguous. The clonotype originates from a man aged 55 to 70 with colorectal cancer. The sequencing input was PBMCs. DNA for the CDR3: TGTGCCAGCAGCGTAGGAACAGCGTATGGCTACACCTTC. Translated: CASSVGTAYGYTF.